These 26 T cell receptor beta chains share one sample of origin, sequenced in a study of CXCR3-negative and CXCR3-positive naive CD8 T cells. Findings and caveats of the study: Naive CXCR3-positive cells had TRB CDR3s more hydrophobic than those of CXCR3-negative naive cells.

No antigens are known for them. The authors made the TRB cDNA libraries by 5' RACE using UMI labels. TCRdb derives one entry per CDR3 protein from the 5' RACE reads, leaving out DNA. The listing contains about 130,000 distinct CDR3 sequences. The sample comprised naive CXCR3+ CD8+ T cells from blood. The subset here: CD45RO-CCR7+CD27+CD95- naive CD8+ T cells expressing CXCR3 (TNR3+). Receptors were obtained from a human donor in good health. Some clones in this sample may be carry-over from other donors' samples.

The chain combines TRBV7-9 with TRBJ2-7; without DNA, the TCRdb call of TRBD2 cannot be checked. CDR1 and CDR2 from the germline V gene are SEHNR and FQNEAQ (reference sequence). The CDR3 runs 15 residues. The CDR3 is CASSFERREKDEQYF.

The CDR3 sequence is CASSFLDRTNEKLFF. The chain carries TRBV12-3 or TRBV12-4 and TRBJ1-4. The CDR3 length is 15 residues.

The chain employs TRBV12-3 or TRBV12-4 and TRBJ2-1; TCRdb names TRBD1, which stays unverified in the absence of DNA. The CDR3 covers 15 residues. CDR3 sequence reads: CASSFYGGSYNEQFF.

The chain has TRBV7-6 and TRBJ2-3; TCRdb calls TRBD2, which cannot be checked without DNA. This CDR3 comprises 18 residues. CDR1 is SGHVS, CDR2 FNYEAQ, per germline. CDR3 amino acids: CASSLNIWLAGDTDTQYF.

The chain couples TRBV7-9 to TRBJ2-1. Germline V gives CDR1 SEHNR, CDR2 FQNEAQ (reference sequence). The CDR3 length is 16 residues. This chain's CDR3 is CASSLNGESSYNEQFF.

The V and J genes are TRBV9 and TRBJ1-5; TCRdb indicates TRBD1, and absent DNA this call remains unverified. The CDR3 extends over 17 amino acids. The V gene's germline CDR1 is SGDLS and CDR2 YYNGEE. The CDR3 here is CASSARDTFDSNQPQHF.

The chain carries TRBV28 and TRBJ2-1. The CDR3 contains 13 residues. Germline loops: CDR1 MDHEN, CDR2 SYDVKM. CDR3 protein: CASSLWTFYEQFF.

The V and J genes are TRBV6-6 and TRBJ2-3; the TRBD2 assignment by TCRdb is unverifiable without DNA. The CDR3 runs 15 residues. CDR1 is MNHNY, CDR2 SVGAGI, per germline (reference sequence). CDR3 protein: CASSQTRSSTDTQYF.

This chain's CDR3 is CASSIQGSYEQYF. The V call is TRBV2, the J call TRBJ2-7. The CDR3 has 13 amino acids. Germline V gene sequence: CDR1 SNHLY, CDR2 FYNNEI. Filled out from reference TRBV2 and TRBJ2-7, the complete variable domain reads EPEVTQTPSHQVTQMGQEVILRCVPISNHLYFYWYRQILGQKVEFLVSFYNNEISEKSEIFDDQFSVERPDGSNFTLKIRSTKLEDSAMYFCASSIQGSYEQYFGPGTRLTVT.

The chain couples TRBV2 to TRBJ2-5; the D call from TCRdb, TRBD1, cannot be confirmed without DNA. Germline values: CDR1 SNHLY, CDR2 FYNNEI. This CDR3 comprises 16 residues. Here the CDR3 reads CASISSAGTGGETQYF.

J is TRBJ2-1 and V is TRBV6-5; absent DNA, TCRdb's TRBD1 call cannot be checked. The CDR3 is made up of 16 amino acids. Looked up from germline, CDR1 is MNHEY and CDR2 is SVGAGI. The CDR3 is CASSYPGTGVGDEQFF.

The genes are TRBV15 and TRBJ2-1. This CDR3 contains 14 residues. Germline V gene sequence: CDR1 LNHNV, CDR2 YYDKDF (reference sequence). CDR3 amino acids: CATSREVGYNEQFF.

V gene TRBV9 combines with J gene TRBJ2-1; TCRdb indicates TRBD2, and absent DNA this call remains unverified. The CDR3 has 16 amino acids. The germline CDR1 and CDR2 sequences are SGDLS and YYNGEE. The CDR3 sequence: CASSTLAGGAYNEQFF.

V usage is TRBV5-1 and J usage is TRBJ2-1; TCRdb returns TRBD2, unconfirmable since there is no DNA. Germline CDR1 reads SGHRS; CDR2 reads YFSETQ. This CDR3 is built from 17 residues. CDR3 in amino acids: CASSGRVAGTYYNEQFF.

The chain is built from TRBV28 and TRBJ2-1; the D call from TCRdb, TRBD1, cannot be confirmed without DNA. The CDR3 extends over 15 amino acids. The germline gives CDR1 MDHEN, CDR2 SYDVKM. The CDR3 is CASRGDHPSYNEQFF. Combining the CDR3 with reference TRBV28 and TRBJ2-1 gives the whole variable domain DVKVTQSSRYLVKRTGEKVFLECVQDMDHENMFWYRQDPGLGLRLIYFSYDVKMKEKGDIPEGYSVSREKKERFSLILESASTNQTSMYLCASRGDHPSYNEQFFGPGTRLTVL.

The V gene is TRBV15, the J gene TRBJ2-1; TCRdb's assignment of TRBD1 cannot be checked, as there is no DNA. The CDR3 has 14 residues. CDR1 and CDR2 from the germline V gene are LNHNV and YYDKDF (reference sequence). CDR3 protein: CATSTGTNYNEQFF.

The J gene is TRBJ2-3, the V gene TRBV4-3; TCRdb proposes TRBD1, but this gene call is untestable without DNA. The CDR3 contains 16 residues. Germline CDR1 is LGHNA and CDR2 is YSLEER. Here the CDR3 reads CASSQDRGPSGDTQYF.

The chain recombines TRBV4-2 with TRBJ2-7; the D gene TCRdb calls, TRBD2, cannot be checked with no DNA. CDR3 length: 16 amino acids. Germline CDR1 and CDR2: LGHNA and YNFKEQ. Here the CDR3 reads CASSDTGLAGDYEQYF.

The CDR3 region is CASSFFGGGYEQYF. The rearrangement uses TRBV7-2 and TRBJ2-7; TCRdb picks TRBD1, but there is no DNA to check that call. Germline CDR1 is SGHTA and CDR2 is FQGNSA. This CDR3 has 14 amino acids. The full variable domain, with the rest looked up from reference TRBV7-2 and TRBJ2-7, is GAGVSQSPSNKVTEKGKDVELRCDPISGHTALYWYRQSLGQGLEFLIYFQGNSAPDKSGLPSDRFSAERTGGSVSTLTIQRTQQEDSAVYLCASSFFGGGYEQYFGPGTRLTVT.

The chain uses TRBV5-1 and TRBJ2-1; TCRdb lists TRBD1, though no DNA is available to test this call. In germline, CDR1 is SGHRS, CDR2 YFSETQ. The CDR3 covers 14 residues. CDR3 in amino acids: CASSLWVQGTEQFF.

The gene calls are TRBV29-1 and TRBJ1-2. The CDR3 length is 13 residues. The germline V gene has CDR1 SQVTM and CDR2 ANQGSEA. CDR3 residues: CSAVGQSDYGYTF.

The chain carries TRBV7-2 and TRBJ2-1; the D call from TCRdb, TRBD2, cannot be confirmed without DNA. From germline, CDR1 is SGHTA and CDR2 FQGNSA. The length of the CDR3 is 17 residues. The chain's CDR3 is CASSLFGVGGYYNEQFF.

The V call is TRBV28, the J call TRBJ2-3. Germline V gene lookup returns CDR1 MDHEN and CDR2 SYDVKM. This CDR3 has 16 residues. The CDR3 region is CASSARENGRTDTQYF.

This chain uses TRBV7-3 with TRBJ1-5; TCRdb names TRBD1, which stays unverified in the absence of DNA. CDR3 length: 18 amino acids. Germline CDR1 reads SGHTA; CDR2 reads FQGTGA. CDR3 sequence reads: CASSSRWGNLVSNQPQHF.

V and J are TRBV12-3 or TRBV12-4 and TRBJ2-6; TCRdb names TRBD1, which stays unverified in the absence of DNA. The CDR3 length is 18 residues. The CDR3 loop is CASSSRDGVISGANVLTF.

The V and J genes are TRBV28 and TRBJ2-1; TCRdb proposes TRBD1, but this gene call is untestable without DNA. The CDR3 runs to 16 residues. Germline V lookup: CDR1 MDHEN, CDR2 SYDVKM. CDR3 amino acids: CASSLDGATSYNEQFF.